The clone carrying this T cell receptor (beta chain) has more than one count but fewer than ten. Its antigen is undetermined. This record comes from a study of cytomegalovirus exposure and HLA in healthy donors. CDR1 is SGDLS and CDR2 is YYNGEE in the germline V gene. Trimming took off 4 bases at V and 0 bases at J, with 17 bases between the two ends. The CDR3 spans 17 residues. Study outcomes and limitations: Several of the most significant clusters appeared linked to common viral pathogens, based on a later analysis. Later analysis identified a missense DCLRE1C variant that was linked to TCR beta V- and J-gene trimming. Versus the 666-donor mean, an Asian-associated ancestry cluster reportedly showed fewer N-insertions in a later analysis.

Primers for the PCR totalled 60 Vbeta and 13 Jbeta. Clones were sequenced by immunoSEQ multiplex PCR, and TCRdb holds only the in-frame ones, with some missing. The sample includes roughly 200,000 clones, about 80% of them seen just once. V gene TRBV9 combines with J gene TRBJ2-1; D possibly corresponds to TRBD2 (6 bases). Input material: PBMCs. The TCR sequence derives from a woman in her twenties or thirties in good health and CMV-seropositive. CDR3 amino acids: CASSRGDSLSSYNEQFF. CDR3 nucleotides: TGTGCCAGCAGCCGAGGGGACTCCCTGAGCTCCTACAATGAGCAGTTCTTC.